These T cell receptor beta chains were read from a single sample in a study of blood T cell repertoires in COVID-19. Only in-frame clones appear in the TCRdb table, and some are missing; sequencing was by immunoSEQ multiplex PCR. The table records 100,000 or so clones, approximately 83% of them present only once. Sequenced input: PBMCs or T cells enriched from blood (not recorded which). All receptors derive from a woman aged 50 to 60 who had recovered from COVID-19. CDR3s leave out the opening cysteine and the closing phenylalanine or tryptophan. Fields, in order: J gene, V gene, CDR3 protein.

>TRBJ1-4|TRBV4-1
ASSQTGMIGEKLF
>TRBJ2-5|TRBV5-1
ASSEGGLQETQY
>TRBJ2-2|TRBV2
ASRPTSGGSTGELF
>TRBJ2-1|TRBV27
ASSQRFYNNEQF
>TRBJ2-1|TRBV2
ASIKIQDEQF
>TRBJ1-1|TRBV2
ASSKTGGTEAF
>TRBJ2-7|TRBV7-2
ASSLALASGGYEQY
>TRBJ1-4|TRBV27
ASSNQGLSEKLF
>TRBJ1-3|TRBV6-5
ASRGGGLGNTIY
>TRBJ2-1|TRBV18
ASSYSSGGYNEQF
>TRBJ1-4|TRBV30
AWSPAWSRLREKLF
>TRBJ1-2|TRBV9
ASSPSTNYGYT
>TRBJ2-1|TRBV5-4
ASSLGTFRSSYNEQF
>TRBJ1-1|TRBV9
ASSVDPGSMDTEAF
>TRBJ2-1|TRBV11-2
ASSPRDSYNEQF
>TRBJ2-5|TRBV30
AWTGTSGGAWGTQY
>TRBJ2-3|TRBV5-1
ASSPRDTGLPGSSTDTQY
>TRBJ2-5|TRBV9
ASSDRQQETQY